Shown below are 7 T cell receptor beta chains from a single sample sequenced in a study of T-cell memory formation after mild COVID-19. Each CDR3 protein gets one entry after TCRdb re-called the 5' RACE reads with MiXCR. The sample lists 500,000 to 600,000 distinct CDR3 sequences; roughly 17% were seen once. The sequencing input was PBMCs or a T cell subset sorted from them (not recorded which). The receptors shown here come from an adult woman who had mild COVID-19 (a few samples of this study predate the infection). Cell type and time point are not known.

This chain joins TRBV24-1 and TRBJ2-2; 14 bases agree with TRBD2. V gave up 10 bases and J gave up 3 bases; unmatched junction bases: 3. The CDR3 spans 15 residues. Germline assignment: CDR1 KGHDR and CDR2 SFDVKD. Here the CDR3 reads CATGLAGVDTGELFF. The CDR3 DNA sequence: TGTGCCACGGGACTAGCGGGAGTGGACACCGGGGAGCTGTTTTTT.

This clonotype showed up just a few times. The rearrangement joins TRBV4-3 to TRBJ2-7; no definite D call. Trimming removed 3 bases from V and 2 bases from J, with 14 bases in between. The germline CDR1 and CDR2 sequences are LGHNA and YSLEER. This CDR3 has 15 amino acids. As DNA, the CDR3 is TGCGCCAGCAGCCAGCTAGACCAGGCCGCCTACGAGCAGTACTTC. Protein product: CASSQLDQAAYEQYF.

V is TRBV7-9 and J is TRBJ1-1; 7 positions agree with TRBD1. V was pared by 5 bases and J by 1 base, with 4 bases of the junction left unmatched. Germline assignment: CDR1 SEHNR and CDR2 FQNEAQ (reference sequence). This CDR3 has 14 residues. This CDR3 is CASSMQGGNTEAFF. The CDR3 DNA is TGTGCCAGCAGCATGCAGGGGGGGAACACTGAAGCTTTCTTT.

The chain employs TRBV27 and TRBJ1-1; 7 positions match TRBD1. CDR1 and CDR2 (germline): MNHEY, SMNVEV (reference sequence). The length of the CDR3 is 14 residues. Losses at the gene ends were 2 bases for V and 5 bases for J; bases not matched to a gene: 5. The CDR3: CASSLRGPRTEAFF. The CDR3 bases are TGTGCCAGCAGTTTAAGGGGGCCGAGGACTGAAGCTTTCTTT.

This clonotype was counted between two and nine times. The chain has TRBV5-1 and TRBJ2-1; a possible D gene is TRBD1 (5 bases). Per the germline V gene, CDR1 is SGHRS and CDR2 is YFSETQ. Between the trimmed V and J ends, which lost 4 bases and 2 bases, there was a span of 16 bases. The CDR3 contains 16 residues. In DNA form, the CDR3 reads TGCGCCAGCAGCCTTCCATCCCCAGGGACCTACAATGAGCAGTTCTTC. Translated: CASSLPSPGTYNEQFF.

This clonotype came up once. The V gene is TRBV29-1, the J gene TRBJ2-1; D possibly corresponds to TRBD1 (5 bases). This CDR3 region has 14 residues. V was clipped by 5 bases and J by 1 base, with 12 bases between them. Germline V lookup: CDR1 SQVTM, CDR2 ANQGSEA. The CDR3 loop reads CSVIEDNSYNEQFF. The CDR3 DNA reads TGCAGCGTTATCGAGGACAATTCCTACAATGAGCAGTTCTTC.

This clonotype was detected only once. The V and J genes are TRBV15 and TRBJ1-5; possibly TRBD1 for D (6 bases). Germline V gene sequence: CDR1 LNHNV, CDR2 YYDKDF (reference sequence). Trimming stripped 5 bases from V and 5 bases from J, with 13 bases between. The CDR3 has 14 amino acids. Here the CDR3 reads CATSSDQGHQPQHF. CDR3 in DNA: TGTGCCACCAGCTCTGACCAGGGGCATCAGCCCCAGCATTTT. Variable domain in full (rest from reference TRBV15 and TRBJ1-5): DAMVIQNPRYQVTQFGKPVTLSCSQTLNHNVMYWYQQKSSQAPKLLFHYYDKDFNNEADTPDNFQSRRPNTSFCFLDIRSPGLGDTAMYLCATSSDQGHQPQHFGDGTRLSIL.